A selection of T cell receptor beta chains follows, all from one sample in a study of blood T cell repertoires in COVID-19. The assay was immunoSEQ multiplex PCR, and TCRdb's table has in-frame clones only and misses some. Of some 350,000 clones detected, 85% to 90% appear once; the ten largest clones hold around 3%. Sequenced input: peripheral blood. All receptors come from a human donor in a cohort sampled during active COVID-19. Each CDR3 is given with its conserved first and last residue. The order of the fields is CDR3 DNA, CDR3 protein, D gene, V gene, J gene, clone size, CDR3 length. The D gene is left open where the match is weak. Size is stated for part of the rows, as once, few or many counts, or as a class when the clone is expanded.

TGTGCCAGCAGCCTCGTACGACAGGCCGAGCAGTACTTC	CASSLVRQAEQYF	.	TRBV11-3	TRBJ2-7	.	13
TGTGCCAGTAGTTTCCGCAATGCGGGTGAGCAGTTCTTC	CASSFRNAGEQFF	.	TRBV19	TRBJ2-1	once	13
TGTGCCAGCAGTTCGACAGGGGGGAGAACAGATACGCAGTATTTT	CASSSTGGRTDTQYF	TRBD1	TRBV6-5	TRBJ2-3	.	15
TGTGCCAGCAGTGAGGCAGGGAACAGCTACGAGCAGTACTTC	CASSEAGNSYEQYF	.	TRBV6-1	TRBJ2-7	.	14
TGTGCCATCAGTGAGTCCAGCGGGGGGAAGAGCTCCTACAATGAGCAGTTCTTC	CAISESSGGKSSYNEQFF	TRBD2	TRBV10-3	TRBJ2-1	.	18
TGTGCCAGCAGCTTAGCCGGTAGCGGGAGGGCCGTATACGAGCAGTACTTC	CASSLAGSGRAVYEQYF	TRBD2	TRBV7-6	TRBJ2-7	.	17
TGTGCCAGCTCACCGGCAGTTCCAGATACGCAGTATTTT	CASSPAVPDTQYF	.	TRBV18	TRBJ2-3	.	13
TGTGCCAGCAGTCCGACTAGCGGGAGTTACTCCTACAATGAGCAGTTCTTC	CASSPTSGSYSYNEQFF	TRBD2	TRBV28	TRBJ2-1	.	17
TGTGCCAGTAGTATAGATTTTCGGGGGATGGTGCCGCCCCAGCATTTT	CASSIDFRGMVPPQHF	.	TRBV19	TRBJ1-5	once	16
TGTGCCAGCAGCAGACCTCTAGCGGGGGCCTTTAACACCGGGGAGCTGTTTTTT	CASSRPLAGAFNTGELFF	TRBD2	TRBV5-6	TRBJ2-2	.	18
TGTGCCAGCAGTACCACCGGGACAGTCTATGGCTACACCTTC	CASSTTGTVYGYTF	TRBD1	TRBV2	TRBJ1-2	.	14
TGTGCCAGCAGCAAACAGGGTGCCTATGGCTACACCTTC	CASSKQGAYGYTF	.	TRBV6-5	TRBJ1-2	.	13
TGTGCCAGCAGCTTAGTACAGGGATTAAGTCAGCCCCAGCATTTT	CASSLVQGLSQPQHF	.	TRBV7-8	TRBJ1-5	once	15
TGTGCCAGCAGTCCCCGGACAGGGGGGTACAATGAGCAGTTCTTC	CASSPRTGGYNEQFF	TRBD1	TRBV6-5	TRBJ2-1	.	15
TGTGCCAGTAGTATAAGGGGCCCACCCTACGATACGCAGTATTTT	CASSIRGPPYDTQYF	.	TRBV19	TRBJ2-3	.	15
TGTGCCAGCAGCCTACAGGGGGATCCCTCCTACAATGAGCAGTTCTTC	CASSLQGDPSYNEQFF	TRBD1	TRBV7-8	TRBJ2-1	.	16
TGTGCCAGCAGTCAGGGCACTGAAGCTTTCTTT	CASSQGTEAFF	.	TRBV6-5	TRBJ1-1	.	11
TGTGCCAGCTCACCGCCTGGGGCCCACCCCAGCGAGCAGTACTTC	CASSPPGAHPSEQYF	.	TRBV18	TRBJ2-7	.	15
TGTGCCTGGGTGCGTCGGACTAGCCCAAGTGGTGAGCAGTTCTTC	CAWVRRTSPSGEQFF	TRBD2	TRBV30	TRBJ2-1	.	15
TGTGCCAGCAGTTATTCGGGGGACTATCAGTACTTC	CASSYSGDYQYF	TRBD2	TRBV6-2/TRBV6-3	TRBJ2-4	.	12
TGTGCCAGCAGGAAAAATGCAGGGGGCACTGAAGCTTTCTTT	CASRKNAGGTEAFF	TRBD1	TRBV2	TRBJ1-1	.	14
TGTGCCAGCAGCCCCCGACAGAGCACAGATACGCAGTATTTT	CASSPRQSTDTQYF	.	TRBV21-1	TRBJ2-3	.	14
TGTGCCTGGAGTGTGGCAGACTATGGCTACACCTTC	CAWSVADYGYTF	.	TRBV30	TRBJ1-2	.	12
TGCGCCAGCAGCACTAGCGGGAGGGACACAGATACGCAGTATTTT	CASSTSGRDTDTQYF	TRBD2	TRBV5-1	TRBJ2-3	.	15
TGTGCCAGCAGCCAAGGCAGGGGGGAGACCCAGTACTTC	CASSQGRGETQYF	TRBD1	TRBV3-1/TRBV3-2	TRBJ2-5	.	13
TGTGCCAGCAGCCAAGTTCGGGGGGGGAGCACCGGGGAGCTGTTTTTT	CASSQVRGGSTGELFF	TRBD2	TRBV4-2	TRBJ2-2	.	16
TGTGCCAGTAGTCCTGGGAGGCAGCGCTATGGCTACACCTTC	CASSPGRQRYGYTF	.	TRBV19	TRBJ1-2	.	14
TGTGCCAGCAGCTTAGGGGACAGACTGGCAGATGAGCAGTTCTTC	CASSLGDRLADEQFF	TRBD1	TRBV7-9	TRBJ2-1	.	15
TGCGCCAGCAGCCGACAGGGGGGCACTGAAGCTTTCTTT	CASSRQGGTEAFF	TRBD1	TRBV5-1	TRBJ1-1	few	13
TGTGCCAGCAGCTTGGTAGGGGGTCCTAACTATGGCTACACCTTC	CASSLVGGPNYGYTF	.	TRBV5-6	TRBJ1-2	.	15
TGCGCCAGCAGCTTTGACGATAGACTAGCGGGCACCTACGAGCAGTACTTC	CASSFDDRLAGTYEQYF	TRBD2	TRBV5-1	TRBJ2-7	.	17
TGTGCCAGTAGTATAGGCCAGGGAAGCGGCTACACCTTC	CASSIGQGSGYTF	.	TRBV19	TRBJ1-2	.	13
TGTGCCAGCAGCTCGGGTGGGACAGGCGATGAAAAACTGTTTTTT	CASSSGGTGDEKLFF	TRBD1	TRBV7-6	TRBJ1-4	.	15
TGTGCCAGCAAGGGCAGGGCGAACACTGAAGCTTTCTTT	CASKGRANTEAFF	.	TRBV2	TRBJ1-1	.	13
TGCGCCAGCAGTCAGCCCACAGTCTACAATGAGCAGTTCTTC	CASSQPTVYNEQFF	.	TRBV23-1	TRBJ2-1	.	14
TGTGCCAGCAGCCCAAGGGACAGTTACAATGAGCAGTTCTTC	CASSPRDSYNEQFF	TRBD1	TRBV9	TRBJ2-1	.	14
TGTGCCAGCAGTAGGGACATAACCTACGAGCAGTACTTC	CASSRDITYEQYF	.	TRBV6-2/TRBV6-3	TRBJ2-7	.	13
TGTGCCAGTAGGAGGGGAAATTCTGGAAACACCATATATTTT	CASRRGNSGNTIYF	.	TRBV6-8	TRBJ1-3	.	14
TGCAGTGCCGGGACTCCGAGGACCCAGTACTTC	CSAGTPRTQYF	.	TRBV20-1	TRBJ2-5	.	11
TGTGCCAGCAGCTTAGCCAGGGCCCCCATCTTACACATCTACGAGCAGTACTTC	CASSLARAPILHIYEQYF	.	TRBV7-9	TRBJ2-7	.	18
TGTGCCAGTAGTAGTTCGCCTAGCGGGTTGGGGGAGCAGTACTTC	CASSSSPSGLGEQYF	TRBD2	TRBV19	TRBJ2-7	.	15
TGCAGCGTTGAGAGGCCCGGGGGGGCCGGACAGTACTTC	CSVERPGGAGQYF	TRBD2	TRBV29-1	TRBJ2-7	.	13
TGTGCCAGCAGGTCCCTAGCGGGTGGTTATGAGCAGTTCTTC	CASRSLAGGYEQFF	TRBD2	TRBV19	TRBJ2-1	.	14
TGTGCCAGCAGGGCCTCAGGAACCGGGGAGCTGTTTTTT	CASRASGTGELFF	.	TRBV6-5	TRBJ2-2	.	13
TGTGCCTGGAGCCGACAGGTGGTGAACTATGGCTACACCTTC	CAWSRQVVNYGYTF	.	TRBV30	TRBJ1-2	.	14
TGTGCCAGCAGCTTATTAGAGGGTTTGGGGAACACTGAAGCTTTCTTT	CASSLLEGLGNTEAFF	.	TRBV7-9	TRBJ1-1	.	16
TGTGCCAGCTCCCCGCCCCAGGGCGGCTACACCTTC	CASSPPQGGYTF	.	TRBV9	TRBJ1-2	.	12
TGTGCCAGTAGTATCCTTTTTACCCCTCTTCTAGCGGGGGGTCACACAGATACGCAGTATTTT	CASSILFTPLLAGGHTDTQYF	TRBD2	TRBV19	TRBJ2-3	.	21
TGTGCCAGCCTATCAGCGGGAGAGAGATCCCACGAGCAGTACTTC	CASLSAGERSHEQYF	TRBD2	TRBV28	TRBJ2-7	.	15
TGTGCCACCACCGGGACAGGGCAGCGGGGCTACACCTTC	CATTGTGQRGYTF	TRBD1	TRBV19	TRBJ1-2	.	13
TGTGCCAGCAGGGACCTGGTGGGACAGGGGATCTATGGCTACACCTTC	CASRDLVGQGIYGYTF	TRBD1	TRBV28	TRBJ1-2	.	16